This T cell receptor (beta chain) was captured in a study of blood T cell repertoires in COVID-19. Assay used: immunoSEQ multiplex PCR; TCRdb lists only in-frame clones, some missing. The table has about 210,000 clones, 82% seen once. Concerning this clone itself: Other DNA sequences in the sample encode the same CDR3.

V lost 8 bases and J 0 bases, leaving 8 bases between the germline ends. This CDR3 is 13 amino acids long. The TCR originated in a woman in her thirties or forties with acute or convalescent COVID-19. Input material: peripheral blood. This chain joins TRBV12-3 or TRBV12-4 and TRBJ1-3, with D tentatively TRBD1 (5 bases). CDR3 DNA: TGTGCCAGCTCTCAGGGCTCTGGAAACACCATATATTTT. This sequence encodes CASSQGSGNTIYF.